This T cell receptor beta chain was found in a study of cytomegalovirus exposure and HLA in healthy donors. Overall study context: In a previous analysis, some 110 million unique TCR beta sequences were found from some 180 million T cells.

Vbeta (60) and Jbeta (13) primers were used in the PCR. The protocol was immunoSEQ multiplex PCR, while the TCRdb copy is restricted to in-frame clones and leaves out a portion. The sample has roughly 130,000 clones, approximately 80% seen once. The CDR3 runs 17 residues. V was clipped by 1 base and J by 5 bases; unmatched bases: 10. CDR1 is ENHRY and CDR2 is SYGVKD in the germline V gene. This TCR was sampled from a male donor in good health and CMV-seronegative. The V call is TRBV10-3, the J call TRBJ2-5; TRBD2 aligns across 10 bases. Sequenced: PBMCs. CDR3 amino acids: CAISELPGLANGETQYF. CDR3 DNA: TGTGCCATCAGTGAGTTACCGGGACTAGCGAACGGGGAGACCCAGTACTTC.